Following are 27 T cell receptor beta chains from one sample sequenced in a study of monozygotic twins with inflammatory bowel disease (dated by TCRdb to between 2018 and 2020). Libraries were constructed by 5' RACE. Sequencing used an Illumina HiSeq 2500. The reads were reprocessed in TCRdb, with one entry per CDR3 protein sequence and no accompanying DNA. The table of this sample itemizes roughly 100,000 distinct CDR3 sequences. 1.5% to 2% of the sample is taken by the ten largest. The sample comprised blood. These receptors all stem from a human donor with ulcerative colitis or Crohn's disease, or a healthy co-twin of an affected twin (not recorded which).

The V call is TRBV20-1, the J call TRBJ2-6; the D call of TRBD2 rests on TCRdb alone, since no DNA is present to check it. From germline, CDR1 is DFQATT and CDR2 SNEGSKA (reference sequence). The CDR3 has 14 residues. The CDR3 spells CSAKTVPGANVLTF.

The genes are TRBV7-2 and TRBJ1-6. CDR1 and CDR2 from the germline V gene are SGHTA and FQGNSA. The CDR3 extends over 15 amino acids. The CDR3 sequence is CASSPQRQNNSPLHF. Drawing the rest from reference TRBV7-2 and TRBJ1-6, the complete variable domain is GAGVSQSPSNKVTEKGKDVELRCDPISGHTALYWYRQSLGQGLEFLIYFQGNSAPDKSGLPSDRFSAERTGGSVSTLTIQRTQQEDSAVYLCASSPQRQNNSPLHFGNGTRLTVT.

The CDR3 region is CASSARGFEQFF. V is TRBV5-1 and J is TRBJ2-1; with no DNA, the TCRdb D assignment of TRBD2 cannot be verified. The germline CDR1 and CDR2 sequences are SGHRS and YFSETQ. The CDR3 contains 12 residues.

The chain combines TRBV7-2 with TRBJ2-1; TCRdb gives TRBD1 as the D gene, but with no DNA this cannot be confirmed. Per the germline V gene, CDR1 is SGHTA and CDR2 is FQGNSA. The CDR3 totals 14 residues. This CDR3 reads CASSRAVRSNEQFF.

This sequence joins TRBV5-1 and TRBJ2-7. Germline V gene data show CDR1 as SGHRS and CDR2 as YFSETQ. The CDR3 extends over 16 amino acids. The CDR3 sequence is CASSPKIDRPAYEQYF. Full variable domain (rest looked up from reference TRBV5-1 and TRBJ2-7): KAGVTQTPRYLIKTRGQQVTLSCSPISGHRSVSWYQQTPGQGLQFLFEYFSETQRNKGNFPGRFSGRQFSNSRSEMNVSTLELGDSALYLCASSPKIDRPAYEQYFGPGTRLTVT.

The chain has TRBV7-9 and TRBJ2-3. There are 15 residues in the CDR3. Germline V gene lookup returns CDR1 SEHNR and CDR2 FQNEAQ (reference sequence). The CDR3 here is CASSLSLGASDTQYF.

This chain uses TRBV7-2 with TRBJ2-1; with no DNA, the TCRdb D assignment of TRBD2 cannot be verified. CDR1 is SGHTA and CDR2 is FQGNSA in the germline V gene. The CDR3 covers 17 residues. The CDR3 here is CASSLVLADRGTNEQFF.

The chain employs TRBV24-1 and TRBJ1-1; TCRdb names TRBD1, which stays unverified in the absence of DNA. This CDR3 is 12 amino acids long. Germline values: CDR1 KGHDR, CDR2 SFDVKD. CDR3 residues: CATSDPGTEAFF.

The gene calls are TRBV6-2 or TRBV6-3 and TRBJ1-1. The CDR3 is 13 residues long. Germline lookup yields CDR1 MNHEY and CDR2 SVGEGT. The CDR3 reads CASQVNLGPEAFF.

This chain links TRBV9 with TRBJ2-2; the TCRdb call, TRBD1, lacks DNA for checking. Germline V gene data show CDR1 as SGDLS and CDR2 as YYNGEE. The CDR3 is 17 amino acids. The CDR3 here is CASSVRRTGGGTGELFF.

This chain links TRBV20-1 with TRBJ2-5; TCRdb reports TRBD2, a call that lacks DNA to check it against. Germline values: CDR1 DFQATT, CDR2 SNEGSKA (reference sequence). The CDR3 sequence is 15 residues long. CDR3 residues: CSASPLAGTQETQYF.

V gene TRBV10-3 combines with J gene TRBJ1-1; TCRdb designates TRBD1, a call that cannot be tested without DNA. CDR1 and CDR2 from the germline V gene are ENHRY and SYGVKD. The CDR3 consists of 15 residues. CDR3 in amino acids: CAISGPGTVTSEAFF.

V gene TRBV7-2 combines with J gene TRBJ2-1. The CDR3 is 13 amino acids. Germline assignment: CDR1 SGHTA and CDR2 FQGNSA. CDR3 protein: CASSFKEDNEQFF.

This chain links TRBV29-1 with TRBJ1-6; no DNA is available, so the TRBD1 call from TCRdb remains unchecked. The germline V gene encodes CDR1 SQVTM and CDR2 ANQGSEA. This CDR3 is built from 14 residues. CDR3 residues: CSVGTAALDSPLHF.

The V call is TRBV7-2, the J call TRBJ2-2. Germline CDR1 SGHTA, CDR2 FQGNSA. The CDR3 is 12 residues long. The CDR3 loop is CASSLDIGELFF.

This chain uses TRBV5-1 with TRBJ1-4. CDR1 is SGHRS and CDR2 is YFSETQ in the germline V gene. There are 15 residues in the CDR3. The CDR3 protein is CASSLDPVTNEKLFF.

This rearrangement joins TRBV12-3 or TRBV12-4 to TRBJ1-5; the D gene TCRdb calls, TRBD1, cannot be checked with no DNA. The CDR3 runs to 14 residues. The CDR3 spells CASSLLGGNQPQHF.

CDR3 loop: CASKETGLRETQYF. The chain joins TRBV6-1 to TRBJ2-5; the TCRdb call, TRBD1, lacks DNA for checking. CDR1 is MNHNS, CDR2 SASEGT, per germline. This CDR3 is 14 amino acids long.

This chain links TRBV7-2 with TRBJ1-6. Germline loops: CDR1 SGHTA, CDR2 FQGNSA. The CDR3 spans 16 residues. The chain's CDR3 is CASSLRTTQGGSPLHF.

CDR3 amino acids: CASSVLGGDEQFF. The rearrangement joins TRBV9 to TRBJ2-1; TCRdb's assignment of TRBD1 cannot be checked, as there is no DNA. The V gene's germline CDR1 is SGDLS and CDR2 YYNGEE. The CDR3 totals 13 residues.

The chain links TRBV12-3 or TRBV12-4 to TRBJ2-7; TCRdb's D gene call, TRBD1, goes unchecked for lack of DNA. The CDR3 is made up of 14 amino acids. CDR3 residues: CASSLMDRVYEQYF.

The chain carries TRBV28 and TRBJ2-7; the TCRdb D gene call, TRBD1, has no DNA to confirm it. Germline V gene data show CDR1 as MDHEN and CDR2 as SYDVKM. The CDR3 covers 15 residues. CDR3 region: CASSLSGASSYEQHF.

The chain couples TRBV10-2 to TRBJ2-5; TCRdb selects TRBD1, and the lack of DNA leaves this call unchecked. Germline CDR1 and CDR2: WSHSY and SAAADI. This CDR3 spans 15 amino acids. CDR3 residues: CASRMGTGVMRTQYF.

This chain joins TRBV5-1 and TRBJ2-3; TCRdb indicates TRBD1, and absent DNA this call remains unverified. The CDR3 contains 15 residues. Germline V gives CDR1 SGHRS, CDR2 YFSETQ. This CDR3 is CASSRVTGRTDTQYF.

This chain uses TRBV5-4 with TRBJ2-5; with no DNA, the TCRdb D assignment of TRBD1 cannot be verified. This CDR3 has 15 amino acids. Per the germline V gene, CDR1 is SGHNT and CDR2 is YYREEE (reference sequence). CDR3 residues: CASSLAAGMVETQYF. The whole variable domain, filled in from reference TRBV5-4 and TRBJ2-5, reads ETGVTQSPTHLIKTRGQQVTLRCSSQSGHNTVSWYQQALGQGPQFIFQYYREEENGRGNFPPRFSGLQFPNYSSELNVNALELDDSALYLCASSLAAGMVETQYFGPGTRLLVL.

This chain links TRBV29-1 with TRBJ1-2; TCRdb outputs TRBD1, but without DNA this stays unchecked. This CDR3 is built from 14 residues. Germline lookup yields CDR1 SQVTM and CDR2 ANQGSEA. CDR3 region: CSVDRNREMRGYTF.

This chain uses TRBV7-2 with TRBJ1-1; TCRdb lists TRBD1, though no DNA is available to test this call. This CDR3 region has 17 residues. Germline-derived CDR1 and CDR2 are SGHTA and FQGNSA. This CDR3 reads CAIQSGTRTGRSTEAFF.